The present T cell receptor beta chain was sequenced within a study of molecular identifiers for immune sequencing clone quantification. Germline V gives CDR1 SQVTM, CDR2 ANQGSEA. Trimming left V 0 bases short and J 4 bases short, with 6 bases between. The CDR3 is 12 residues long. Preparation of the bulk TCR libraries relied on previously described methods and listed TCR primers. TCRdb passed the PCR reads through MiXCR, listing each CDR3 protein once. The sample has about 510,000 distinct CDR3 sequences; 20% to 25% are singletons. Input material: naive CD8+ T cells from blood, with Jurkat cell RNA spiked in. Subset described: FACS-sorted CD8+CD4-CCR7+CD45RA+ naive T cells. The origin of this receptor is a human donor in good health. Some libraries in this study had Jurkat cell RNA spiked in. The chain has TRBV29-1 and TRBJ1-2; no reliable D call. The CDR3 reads CSVEDLIYGYTF. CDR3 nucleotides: TGCAGCGTTGAAGATCTCATCTATGGCTACACCTTC.